This T cell receptor (beta chain) was found in a study of regulatory T cells in long-lasting Graves disease. General study results and limits: Relative to new patients (roughly 970), persistent patients exhibited greater sharing of public clonotypes (around 2,800).

The TCR beta library used iRepertoire HTBI primers with Arm-PCR amplification of CDR3. One entry per CDR3 protein, called by TCRdb with MiXCR from the multiplex PCR reads. The sample lists under 500,000 distinct CDR3 sequences; around 21% were seen once. Germline V gene data show CDR1 as MNHEY and CDR2 as SVGEGT. CDR3 size: 12 residues. This clonotype was seen just once. Its antigen remains unidentified. One base away lies a much larger clone, so this may be a sequencing read error. Time point meaning: persistent/refractory GD, antithyroid drugs over 5 years with positive TRAb. Preparation of the TCR library used RNA extracted from PBMCs. The guidelines of the American Thyroid Association were the basis for diagnosing Graves' disease. An endocrinology unit in Xi'an, China, supplied the patients.

The receptor comes from a female donor with Graves disease. The chain employs TRBV6-2 or TRBV6-3 and TRBJ2-5; D is uncertain. Sequencing was performed on peripheral blood mononuclear cells (PBMCs), taken when the disease was refractory, from a patient treated with antithyroid drugs. Written as DNA, the CDR3 is TGTGCCGGCAGTTCCGACCGGGAGACCCAGTACTTC. Translation gives CAGSSDRETQYF.